The sequence of this TCR beta chain was determined in a study of control samples from healthy donors and cancer patients. The repertoire was sequenced with immunoSEQ multiplex PCR; TCRdb's copy has only in-frame clones and lacks some. The table shows tens of thousands of clones, with around 84% occurring only once. The CDR3 runs to 15 residues. V was clipped by 5 bases and J by 2 bases, with 14 bases between them. Per the germline V gene, CDR1 is MDHEN and CDR2 is SYDVKM. The chain couples TRBV28 to TRBJ2-3; D may be TRBD2 (6 bases). The sequenced sample consisted of PBMCs. The receptor was derived from a man aged 70-80 years with lung cancer. The CDR3 spells CASSPRTNPTDTQYF. The CDR3 region has the DNA TGTGCCAGCAGTCCTCGGACTAACCCCACAGATACGCAGTATTTT.